Below, 32 T cell receptor beta chains from the same sample are listed, as sequenced in a study of technical replicates of blood from a few donors. Measured with immunoSEQ multiplex PCR; TCRdb has only the in-frame clones, and not every one. The table records about 62,000 clones, 87% of them present only once. The sequencing sample was made of PBMCs. The receptors derive from a human donor in good health. Some clones in this sample may be carry-over from other donors' samples.

V and J are TRBV5-1 and TRBJ1-1; no clear D. CDR1 SGHRS and CDR2 YFSETQ come from the germline V gene. Trimming stripped 4 bases from V and 1 base from J, with 8 bases between. This CDR3 region has 13 residues. CDR3 region: CASSRGANTEAFF. The CDR3 nucleotides read TGCGCCAGCAGCCGGGGAGCGAACACTGAAGCTTTCTTT.

This clone came up a few times. The gene calls are TRBV7-6 and TRBJ1-1, with a possible D match to TRBD1 (5 bases). Germline V gene data show CDR1 as SGHVS and CDR2 as FNYEAQ. V lost 0 bases, J lost 4 bases, and 15 bases lay in between. This CDR3 has 16 residues. CDR3 protein: CASSLAQGRSGTEAFF. For the CDR3, the DNA is TGTGCCAGCAGCTTAGCGCAGGGTCGAAGTGGCACTGAAGCTTTCTTT.

This clone came up once. The chain links TRBV4-3 to TRBJ1-2; no reliable D call. Germline-derived CDR1 and CDR2 are LGHNA and YSLEER. The germline V and J ends were trimmed by 0 bases and 1 base, with 9 bases remaining between them. CDR3 length: 15 amino acids. CDR3 residues: CASSQEGGSNYGYTF. In nucleotides, the CDR3 is TGCGCCAGCAGCCAAGAGGGAGGCAGTAACTATGGCTACACCTTC.

The CDR3 sequence: CASSSYSGTYEQYF. In DNA, the CDR3 is TGTGCCAGCAGCTCTTATTCCGGGACTTACGAGCAGTACTTC. The chain employs TRBV27 and TRBJ2-7; possible D gene TRBD2, 6 bases. V lost 6 bases and J lost 4, with 16 bases in between. The germline V gene encodes CDR1 MNHEY and CDR2 SMNVEV (reference sequence). The CDR3 consists of 14 residues.

J is TRBJ1-1 and V is TRBV7-2, with a weak D call TRBD1 (5 bases). Germline V lookup: CDR1 SGHTA, CDR2 FQGNSA. The length of the CDR3 is 15 residues. V lost 2 bases and J lost 4, with 14 bases in between. The CDR3 is CASSLTREGLTEAFF. The CDR3 DNA is TGTGCCAGCAGCTTAACCAGGGAGGGGCTCACTGAAGCTTTCTTT.

This clone was found once. The chain has TRBV7-9 and TRBJ2-7, with D tentatively TRBD2 (6 bases). The V end was cut by 3 bases, the J end by 3 bases, with 12 bases between. The CDR3 totals 14 residues. The germline V gene has CDR1 SEHNR and CDR2 FQNEAQ (reference sequence). CDR3 in amino acids: CASSLQGGNYEQYF. CDR3 nucleotide sequence: TGTGCCAGCAGCTTGCAGGGCGGGAACTACGAGCAGTACTTC. Combining the CDR3 with reference TRBV7-9 and TRBJ2-7 gives the whole variable domain DTGVSQNPRHKITKRGQNVTFRCDPISEHNRLYWYRQTLGQGPEFLTYFQNEAQLEKSRLLSDRFSAERPKGSFSTLEIQRTEQGDSAMYLCASSLQGGNYEQYFGPGTRLTVT.

This chain links TRBV7-9 with TRBJ2-6, with 10 bases matching TRBD2. The CDR3 length is 16 residues. J lost 0 bases, V lost 10 bases, and 6 bases had no gene match. Germline values: CDR1 SEHNR, CDR2 FQNEAQ (reference sequence). The CDR3 here is CANPSGRDSGANVLTF. Here the CDR3 DNA reads TGTGCCAACCCTAGCGGGAGAGACTCTGGGGCCAACGTCCTGACTTTC.

This chain connects TRBV19 to TRBJ1-5, with D perhaps TRBD1 (6 bases). Germline CDR1 is LNHDA and CDR2 is SQIVND (reference sequence). CDR3 length equals 15 residues. Trimming stripped 7 bases from V and 4 bases from J, with 17 bases between. The CDR3 loop is CASTLSGGGNQPQHF. CDR3 DNA: TGTGCCAGTACCCTGTCGGGAGGGGGGAATCAGCCCCAGCATTTT.

The chain couples TRBV19 to TRBJ2-2; 10 bases are shared with TRBD1. The germline V gene encodes CDR1 LNHDA and CDR2 SQIVND (reference sequence). The CDR3 is 14 amino acids. The V gene end was trimmed by 7 bases and the J gene end by 5 bases; junction bases not matched to a gene: 4. CDR3 amino acids: CASTWDRGTGELFF. The CDR3 coding sequence is TGTGCCAGTACCTGGGACAGGGGTACCGGGGAGCTGTTTTTT.

This clone was detected only a few times. The chain carries TRBV27 and TRBJ1-2; TRBD1 agrees at 7 bases. CDR1 is MNHEY and CDR2 is SMNVEV in the germline V gene (reference sequence). The CDR3 consists of 13 residues. The V segment lost 2 bases and the J segment 4 bases; nucleotides outside the gene matches: 1. CDR3 protein: CASSLGTAYGYTF. CDR3 coding DNA: TGTGCCAGCAGTTTAGGGACAGCCTATGGCTACACCTTC.

A single count supports this clone. The V gene is TRBV5-1, the J gene TRBJ1-4; D gene ambiguous. The germline gives CDR1 SGHRS, CDR2 YFSETQ. Deletions cut 0 bases from V and 0 bases from J, with 15 bases between. The CDR3 sequence is 18 residues long. CDR3 protein: CASSLGLAGSPTNEKLFF. The CDR3 nucleotides read TGCGCCAGCAGCTTGGGCTTGGCAGGCAGTCCAACTAATGAAAAACTGTTTTTT. The variable domain in full, completed from reference TRBV5-1 and TRBJ1-4, reads KAGVTQTPRYLIKTRGQQVTLSCSPISGHRSVSWYQQTPGQGLQFLFEYFSETQRNKGNFPGRFSGRQFSNSRSEMNVSTLELGDSALYLCASSLGLAGSPTNEKLFFGSGTQLSVL.

This sequence joins TRBV5-4 and TRBJ2-3; no reliable D call. Trimming removed 4 bases at V and 0 bases at J, with 12 bases between. The CDR3 length is 15 residues. Per the germline V gene, CDR1 is SGHNT and CDR2 is YYREEE (reference sequence). The CDR3 spells CASSPDQVSTDTQYF. As DNA, the CDR3 is TGTGCCAGCAGCCCAGACCAGGTCAGCACAGATACGCAGTATTTT.

This chain connects TRBV1 to TRBJ2-1; TRBD2 reflects the table's D call only, with no check against the DNA. TRBV1 is tagged as a pseudogene. The CDR3 has 19 residues. CDR3 in amino acids: CTSSQVNPSGVASYNEQFF. The CDR3 region has the DNA TGCACCAGCAGCCAAGTAAATCCTAGCGGGGTCGCCTCCTACAATGAGCAGTTCTTC.

The chain is built from TRBV6-1 and TRBJ2-5; 11 nucleotides match TRBD2. V lost 6 bases to trimming and J lost 3 bases; unmatched junction nucleotides: 6. There are 15 residues in the CDR3. Germline values: CDR1 MNHNS, CDR2 SASEGT. This CDR3 is CASSQPTSGKETQYF. DNA of the CDR3: TGTGCCAGCAGCCAACCGACTAGCGGGAAAGAGACCCAGTACTTC.

This clone was observed once. The CDR3 DNA reads TGTGCCAGCAGCTTAGTGACGGGAAACTATGGCTACACCTTC. Translated, it gives CASSLVTGNYGYTF. V gene TRBV11-1 combines with J gene TRBJ1-2, with D unresolved. The CDR3 runs to 14 residues. The V end was cut by 1 base, the J end by 2 bases, with 8 bases between. The germline V gene encodes CDR1 SGHAT and CDR2 FQDESV (reference sequence).

The chain combines TRBV5-6 with TRBJ1-5; perhaps TRBD1 as D (5 bases). The CDR3 extends over 14 amino acids. Trimming removed 4 bases from V and 2 bases from J, with 10 bases in between. Germline V gene sequence: CDR1 SGHDT, CDR2 YYEEEE. In nucleotides, the CDR3 is TGTGCCAGCAGCGGCCCAGGGCGCAATCAGCCCCAGCATTTT. This sequence encodes CASSGPGRNQPQHF.

The V and J genes are TRBV7-2 and TRBJ1-3, with D possibly being TRBD1 (6 bases). CDR1 and CDR2 (germline): SGHTA, FQGNSA. The CDR3 extends over 15 amino acids. V gave up 5 bases and J gave up 4 bases, with 15 bases separating them. The CDR3 protein is CASSLTGTTGNTIYF. For the CDR3, the DNA is TGTGCCAGCAGCCTAACCGGGACAACCGGAAACACCATATATTTT. Variable domain in full (rest from reference TRBV7-2 and TRBJ1-3): GAGVSQSPSNKVTEKGKDVELRCDPISGHTALYWYRQSLGQGLEFLIYFQGNSAPDKSGLPSDRFSAERTGGSVSTLTIQRTQQEDSAVYLCASSLTGTTGNTIYFGEGSWLTVV.

Comments on this clone: The same CDR3 also results from other DNA sequences found in this sample. The chain joins TRBV6-5 to TRBJ2-7; D ambiguous. There are 14 residues in the CDR3. Trimming stripped 0 bases from V and 2 bases from J, with 8 bases between. Germline-derived CDR1 and CDR2 are MNHEY and SVGAGI. CDR3 region: CASSYSPGTYEQYF. The CDR3 nucleotides read TGTGCCAGCAGTTACTCTCCAGGAACCTACGAGCAGTACTTC.

The gene calls are TRBV19 and TRBJ1-5; 8 bases agree with TRBD1. V trimming: 6 bases; J trimming: 2 bases; junction bases outside the gene matches: 9. The length of the CDR3 is 16 residues. Germline-derived CDR1 and CDR2 are LNHDA and SQIVND (reference sequence). The CDR3 sequence is CASRSSTGVGNQPQHF. The CDR3 DNA is TGTGCCAGTAGGAGCTCGACAGGGGTGGGCAATCAGCCCCAGCATTTT.

V usage is TRBV7-9 and J usage is TRBJ1-3; D call uncertain. The ends were cut back, 7 bases at V and 0 bases at J, with 19 bases in the middle. From germline, CDR1 is SEHNR and CDR2 FQNEAQ (reference sequence). CDR3 length equals 17 residues. CDR3 protein: CASTPVGKEGSGNTIYF. Here the CDR3 DNA reads TGTGCCAGCACCCCCGTCGGGAAAGAGGGCTCTGGAAACACCATATATTTT.

This rearrangement joins TRBV21-1 to TRBJ2-7; the table calls TRBD1, which could not be checked here. TRBV21-1 is annotated as a pseudogene. This CDR3 has 15 amino acids. The CDR3, as DNA: TGTGCCAGGGATCGACGACAGGGGCCTTTCTACGAGCAGTACTTC. Its protein is CARDRRQGPFYEQYF.

This sequence joins TRBV7-9 and TRBJ2-7; D might be TRBD1 (5 bases). Deletions cut 4 bases from V and 0 bases from J, with 7 bases between. The length of the CDR3 is 13 residues. Germline V lookup: CDR1 SEHNR, CDR2 FQNEAQ (reference sequence). Here the CDR3 reads CASSSDSSYEQYF. The CDR3 nucleotides are TGTGCCAGCAGCTCCGACAGCTCCTACGAGCAGTACTTC.

The chain links TRBV27 to TRBJ1-5; a possible D gene is TRBD1 (6 bases). The CDR3 is 14 residues long. Trimming took off 6 bases at V and 3 bases at J, with 12 bases between the two ends. The V gene's germline CDR1 is MNHEY and CDR2 SMNVEV (reference sequence). DNA for the CDR3: TGTGCCAGCAGGTTGGACAGAGACAATCAGCCCCAGCATTTT. It encodes CASRLDRDNQPQHF.

The gene calls are TRBV5-1 and TRBJ2-5; 7 bases are a match to TRBD1. The V gene end was trimmed by 5 bases and the J gene end by 5 bases; junction bases not matched to a gene: 9. This CDR3 is built from 14 residues. CDR1 is SGHRS and CDR2 is YFSETQ in the germline V gene. The CDR3 coding sequence is TGCGCCAGCAGTCCGGGACAGCAGATTGAGACCCAGTACTTC. This gives the protein CASSPGQQIETQYF.

The chain recombines TRBV7-2 with TRBJ1-1; 8 nucleotides match TRBD1. From germline, CDR1 is SGHTA and CDR2 FQGNSA. With V trimmed by 2 bases and J by 0 bases, 2 bases remained unmatched. The CDR3 is made up of 15 amino acids. The CDR3 here is CASSLFRGLNTEAFF. The CDR3 DNA is TGTGCCAGCAGCTTATTCAGGGGGCTGAACACTGAAGCTTTCTTT.

The V and J genes are TRBV12-5 and TRBJ2-2, with 7 nucleotides matching TRBD1. V trimming: 6 bases; J trimming: 3 bases; junction bases outside the gene matches: 7. The length of the CDR3 is 15 residues. Germline lookup yields CDR1 LGHNT and CDR2 FRNRAP. This CDR3 is CASGPGQTHTGELFF. The CDR3 coding sequence is TGTGCTAGTGGACCGGGACAGACCCACACCGGGGAGCTGTTTTTT.

The chain has TRBV15 and TRBJ2-4, with 10 positions matching TRBD1. Germline V gene lookup returns CDR1 LNHNV and CDR2 YYDKDF (reference sequence). The J segment lost 5 bases and the V segment lost 0 bases, leaving 13 bases of the junction unmatched. The CDR3 length is 19 residues. The CDR3 sequence: CATSRDLGQGTILENIQYF. As DNA, the CDR3 is TGTGCCACCAGCAGAGATCTGGGACAGGGGACCATCCTAGAAAACATTCAGTACTTC.

This chain uses TRBV7-9 with TRBJ2-7; a possible D gene is TRBD1 (6 bases). Between the trimmed V and J ends, which lost 5 bases and 4 bases, there was a span of 12 bases. The CDR3 covers 13 residues. The germline gives CDR1 SEHNR, CDR2 FQNEAQ (reference sequence). The CDR3 reads CASSEGGGYEQYF. CDR3 sequence (DNA): TGTGCCAGCAGCGAAGGGGGTGGATACGAGCAGTACTTC.

This CDR3 is CASSPYRTVYEQYF. CDR3 DNA: TGTGCCAGCAGTCCCTACCGGACAGTGTACGAGCAGTACTTC. The V gene is TRBV6-5, the J gene TRBJ2-7; TRBD1 might be the D (6 bases). This CDR3 is 14 amino acids long. Germline V CDR1 and CDR2: MNHEY, SVGAGI. The germline V and J ends were trimmed by 5 bases and 4 bases, with 15 bases remaining between them.

The chain carries TRBV29-1 and TRBJ2-1; 9 bases line up with TRBD2. The CDR3 extends over 13 amino acids. Germline assignment: CDR1 SQVTM and CDR2 ANQGSEA. Germline trimming cut 4 bases from V and 10 bases from J; bases unmatched to any gene: 8. The CDR3 reads CSVGRGGVWEQFF. CDR3 nucleotide sequence: TGCAGCGTTGGTCGCGGGGGGGTCTGGGAGCAGTTCTTC.

The chain links TRBV7-7 to TRBJ1-4; D is unclear. The CDR3 contains 15 residues. V was clipped by 6 bases and J by 0 bases, with 11 bases between them. Germline-derived CDR1 and CDR2 are SSHAT and FNYEAQ (reference sequence). Written as DNA, the CDR3 is TGTGCCAGCAGGTCAGGTCCTGCAACTAATGAAAAACTGTTTTTT. This encodes CASRSGPATNEKLFF.

The table lists this clone with a count of one. The J gene is TRBJ1-2, the V gene TRBV6-5, with TRBD1 as a possible D gene (6 bases). Germline CDR1 reads MNHEY; CDR2 reads SVGAGI. CDR3 length equals 15 residues. V lost 2 bases and J 0 bases, leaving 10 bases between the germline ends. The CDR3, as DNA: TGTGCCAGCAGTTACGTCGGGGGGCCTAACTATGGCTACACCTTC. It specifies CASSYVGGPNYGYTF.